This T cell receptor (beta chain) stems from a study of cytomegalovirus exposure and HLA in healthy donors. The PCR ran on 60 Vbeta and 13 Jbeta primers. Using immunoSEQ multiplex PCR, the repertoire was profiled, and TCRdb retains in-frame clones only, with some absent. The data show roughly 77,000 clones, around 79% seen once. Only a few counts were recorded for this clone. From germline, CDR1 is LGHNA and CDR2 YNFKEQ. V was trimmed by 2 bases and J by 9 bases, leaving 8 bases between them. The CDR3 runs to 12 residues. Sequences were obtained from PBMCs. The source of this sequence is a man aged 35-49 years in good health and CMV-seronegative. The chain links TRBV4-2 to TRBJ2-1; a possible D gene is TRBD2 (6 bases). The CDR3: CASSQRGTEQFF. The CDR3, as DNA: TGTGCCAGCAGCCAACGGGGGACTGAGCAGTTCTTC.